This T cell receptor (delta chain) was identified during a study of Vδ1+ human thymocytes. Regarding the study as a whole: Despite high sort purity, roughly 19% of thymic T cell receptor delta sequences were Vdelta2. Thymic TRG and TRD repertoires appeared highly polyclonal. Many TRG clonotypes were shared between donors; TRD repertoires were essentially private.

Thymocytes were sorted as CD3+ TCRVdelta1+ TCRVdelta2- after alphabeta T cell depletion. On this clone itself: The antigen remains unidentified.

The length of the CDR3 is 21 residues. V lost 2 bases and J lost 4; bases outside the gene matches: 24. Germline lookup yields CDR1 TSWWSYY and CDR2 QGS. The template was reverse-transcribed extracted RNA. The CDR3 regions were amplified by multiplex PCR from V-gene primers to a constant-region primer. TCRdb redid clone calling on the multiplex PCR reads using CATT. The sample lists over 45,000 delta-chain clones, roughly 15% seen once, with approximately 0.54% in the top ten. This clonotype originated in a boy less than two years old who had congenital heart surgery. Sequenced sample: Vdelta1+ gamma-delta thymocytes from the thymus. The subset denotes: FACS-sorted CD3+ TCRalphabeta- TCRVdelta1+ TCRVdelta2- thymocytes. V gene TRDV1 combines with J gene TRDJ1; 8 bases fit TRDD3. This CDR3 reads CALGEGPFYVRYWGPHDKLIF. CDR3 nucleotide sequence: TGTGCTCTTGGGGAAGGACCTTTCTACGTTCGGTACTGGGGGCCTCACGATAAACTCATCTTT.